The 18 T cell receptor beta chains given below trace back to one sample, sequenced in a study of blood T cell repertoires in COVID-19. Here immunoSEQ multiplex PCR was the method, and the copy in TCRdb shows in-frame clones only, minus some. The sample contains roughly 360,000 clones, more than 65% of which appear only once. Sequenced input: peripheral blood. Every receptor here comes from a human donor with acute or convalescent COVID-19. The donor label of this sample is uncertain.

This chain uses TRBV7-2 with TRBJ2-1; tentatively, D is TRBD2 (7 bases). Trimming took off 7 bases at V and 9 bases at J, with 22 bases between the two ends. Germline V gene data show CDR1 as SGHTA and CDR2 as FQGNSA. The CDR3 is 15 amino acids. CDR3 sequence (DNA): TGTGCCAGCACTGTAGGACGGTGGGGAGGGGGTGAGCAGTTCTTC. Translating it yields CASTVGRWGGGEQFF.

The chain links TRBV19 to TRBJ1-3; D perhaps matches TRBD1 (5 bases). Trimming removed 1 base from V and 4 bases from J, with 14 bases in between. CDR3 size: 16 residues. Germline V CDR1 and CDR2: LNHDA, SQIVND (reference sequence). CDR3 in amino acids: CASSIAVRAAGNTIYF. CDR3 bases: TGTGCCAGTAGTATAGCTGTCAGGGCAGCCGGAAACACCATATATTTT.

The rearrangement uses TRBV27 and TRBJ2-2, with 11 positions matching TRBD2. J was trimmed by 6 bases and V by 2 bases; bases with no gene match: 2. The germline V gene encodes CDR1 MNHEY and CDR2 SMNVEV (reference sequence). This CDR3 comprises 15 residues. CDR3 coding DNA: TGTGCCAGCAGTTTAAGACTAGCGGGATCCGGGGAGCTGTTTTTT. It codes for CASSLRLAGSGELFF.

This clone was picked up a small number of times. The chain couples TRBV6-5 to TRBJ1-2; 8 nucleotides match TRBD1. The germline V gene has CDR1 MNHEY and CDR2 SVGAGI. The CDR3 spans 14 residues. V dropped 6 bases and J dropped 4; count of bases not matched to a gene: 7. The CDR3 sequence: CASSAGGRGYGYTF. The CDR3 DNA follows: TGTGCCAGCAGCGCAGGGGGCAGAGGCTATGGCTACACCTTC.

Concerning this clone: Additional DNA sequences in this sample encode the identical CDR3. For the CDR3, the DNA is TGTGCCAGCAGCCTGGAGGCGCGGTTTCGGGAGACCCAGTACTTC. Translated: CASSLEARFRETQYF. This chain connects TRBV7-9 to TRBJ2-5, with a possible D match to TRBD2 (5 bases). The CDR3 spans 15 residues. V was cut by 5 bases and J by 5 bases, with 18 bases left in between. CDR1 and CDR2 from the germline V gene are SEHNR and FQNEAQ (reference sequence).

V usage is TRBV5-1 and J usage is TRBJ1-6; 7 bases are shared with TRBD1. The CDR3 consists of 17 residues. Germline V gives CDR1 SGHRS, CDR2 YFSETQ. The J segment lost 6 bases and the V segment lost 0 bases, leaving 9 bases of the junction unmatched. The CDR3 spells CASSLELLGQLNSPLHF. The CDR3 DNA follows: TGCGCCAGCAGCTTGGAGCTTTTGGGACAGCTTAATTCACCCCTCCACTTT.

The CDR3 DNA reads as TGTGCCAGCTCGGGATTGACAGGCCAATTATACGAGCAGTACTTC. Protein: CASSGLTGQLYEQYF. This chain joins TRBV2 and TRBJ2-7; D is possibly TRBD1 (6 bases). CDR1 is SNHLY and CDR2 is FYNNEI in the germline V gene. Trimming pared 8 bases from V and 4 bases from J, leaving 21 bases between. The CDR3 totals 15 residues. Variable domain in full (rest from reference TRBV2 and TRBJ2-7): EPEVTQTPSHQVTQMGQEVILRCVPISNHLYFYWYRQILGQKVEFLVSFYNNEISEKSEIFDDQFSVERPDGSNFTLKIRSTKLEDSAMYFCASSGLTGQLYEQYFGPGTRLTVT.

The V and J genes are TRBV18 and TRBJ2-6; 8 positions match TRBD1. J was trimmed by 2 bases and V by 4 bases; bases with no gene match: 10. The CDR3 covers 18 residues. Looked up from germline, CDR1 is KGHSH and CDR2 is LQKENI. The CDR3 nucleotides read TGTGCCAGCTCACAACAAGGACAGGGCAGTCCTGGGGCCAACGTCCTGACTTTC. It specifies CASSQQGQGSPGANVLTF. Based on the CDR3 plus reference TRBV18 and TRBJ2-6, the full variable domain is NAGVMQNPRHLVRRRGQEARLRCSPMKGHSHVYWYRQLPEEGLKFMVYLQKENIIDESGMPKERFSAEFPKEGPSILRIQQVVRGDSAAYFCASSQQGQGSPGANVLTFGAGSRLTVL.

V and J are TRBV10-3 and TRBJ1-1; no clear D. The CDR3 spans 15 residues. Germline V gene sequence: CDR1 ENHRY, CDR2 SYGVKD. V lost 11 bases and J lost 0, with 19 bases in between. The CDR3 region is CASRFTQDMNTEAFF. The DNA for the CDR3 is TGTGCCTCTCGGTTTACACAAGACATGAACACTGAAGCTTTCTTT.

This chain uses TRBV30 with TRBJ1-1, with D perhaps TRBD1 (6 bases). Germline CDR1 and CDR2: GTSNPN and SVGIG (reference sequence). This CDR3 is 14 amino acids long. The germline V and J ends were trimmed by 0 bases and 5 bases, with 13 bases remaining between them. Here the CDR3 DNA reads TGTGCCTGGAGTGTAAGGGGGACCGGGACTGAAGCTTTCTTT. It yields the protein CAWSVRGTGTEAFF.

The V gene is TRBV7-8, the J gene TRBJ2-1; 11 nucleotides match TRBD2. V shed 5 bases, J shed 5 bases, and the junction held 11 bases outside the gene matches. The CDR3 consists of 17 residues. Germline lookup yields CDR1 SGHVS and CDR2 FQNEAQ. The CDR3 loop is CASSPSHLAGGNNEQFF. The CDR3 DNA is TGTGCCAGCAGCCCGAGTCATCTAGCGGGGGGTAACAATGAGCAGTTCTTC.

This chain links TRBV10-3 with TRBJ1-2, with 8 bases that match TRBD1. The CDR3 has 15 residues. Germline V lookup: CDR1 ENHRY, CDR2 SYGVKD. V dropped 3 bases and J dropped 1; count of bases not matched to a gene: 4. The CDR3 sequence: CAISEPDRGNYGYTF. CDR3 nucleotide sequence: TGTGCCATCAGTGAACCCGACAGGGGTAACTATGGCTACACCTTC.

The J gene is TRBJ2-3, the V gene TRBV5-1; TRBD2 matches at 9 bases. The CDR3 extends over 15 amino acids. V trimming: 0 bases; J trimming: 2 bases; junction bases outside the gene matches: 1. In germline, CDR1 is SGHRS, CDR2 YFSETQ. DNA of the CDR3: TGCGCCAGCAGCTTGGGCGGGAGGGCCACAGATACGCAGTATTTT. Translated, it gives CASSLGGRATDTQYF.

This chain connects TRBV12-3 or TRBV12-4 to TRBJ2-7; D gene unclear. The CDR3 length is 12 residues. Trimming cost V 2 bases and J 0 bases, with 2 bases left between them. CDR3 in amino acids: CASSLHSYEQYF. For the CDR3, the DNA is TGTGCCAGCAGTTTACACTCCTACGAGCAGTACTTC.

This chain uses TRBV7-7 with TRBJ2-1, with TRBD2 matching over 7 bases. CDR1 and CDR2 (germline): SSHAT, FNYEAQ (reference sequence). The length of the CDR3 is 13 residues. V trimming: 3 bases; J trimming: 8 bases; junction bases outside the gene matches: 4. In DNA, the CDR3 is TGTGCCAGCAGCTTTCAGGCGGGAGATGAGCAGTTCTTC. Protein sequence: CASSFQAGDEQFF.

The table lists this clone with a few counts. The chain is built from TRBV5-5 and TRBJ1-2, with 7 bases aligning to TRBD1. This CDR3 region has 14 residues. CDR1 is SGHKS and CDR2 is YYEKEE in the germline V gene (reference sequence). Germline trimming cut 4 bases from V and 4 bases from J; bases unmatched to any gene: 7. CDR3 nucleotide sequence: TGTGCCAGCAGCCCTGATTCAGGGGGCTATGGCTACACCTTC. It encodes CASSPDSGGYGYTF.

The rearrangement joins TRBV7-6 to TRBJ1-2; 8 bases fit TRBD1. Germline assignment: CDR1 SGHVS and CDR2 FNYEAQ. The CDR3 is 20 residues long. The V and J ends lost 5 bases and 8 bases, in that order; junction bases with no gene match: 28. For the CDR3, the DNA is TGTGCCAGCAGCCGTAATGTAGGTGCCGGGACAGGAAAATCTAAAGGCGGCTACACCTTC. Translating it yields CASSRNVGAGTGKSKGGYTF.

The chain uses TRBV2 and TRBJ1-2, with D perhaps matching TRBD1 (6 bases). The length of the CDR3 is 12 residues. Germline CDR1 and CDR2: SNHLY and FYNNEI. V lost 5 bases to trimming and J lost 8 bases, with 12 bases between them. The CDR3 DNA sequence: TGTGCCAGCAGTAACACAGGGAGCGGCTACACCTTC. Translating it yields CASSNTGSGYTF.